This TCR beta chain was identified during a study of blood T cell repertoires in COVID-19. Study overall: Collection of acute and convalescent COVID-19 samples took place in the United States, Italy and Spain.

Only in-frame clones appear in the TCRdb table, and some are missing; sequencing was by immunoSEQ multiplex PCR. Here the sample spans around 370,000 clones, around nine tenths being singletons. Participant ages covered roughly 18 to 89 years across approximately 25 US areas. Sequenced: PBMCs or T cells enriched from blood (not recorded which). The clonotype was recovered from a woman between 18 and 30 years old who had recovered from COVID-19.

This CDR3 reads CASSQFTNTGELFF. As DNA, the CDR3 is TGTGCCAGCAGCCAATTCACGAACACCGGGGAGCTGTTTTTT. J is TRBJ2-2 and V is TRBV3-1 (or the pseudogene TRBV3-2), with D hard to call. The CDR3 runs to 14 residues. Per germline, CDR1 LGHDT and CDR2 YNNKEL (reference sequence). Trimming removed 2 bases from V and 0 bases from J, with 4 bases in between.